This T cell receptor beta chain was profiled in a study of early T cells in non-severe SARS-CoV-2 infection. The overall study: The chains were unpaired, and the sequenced material was bulk RNA from unsorted whole blood. Study-wide results and caveats: The study's VDJdb matching favored anti-spike CD8 responses and missed private and CD4 specificities.

In the library, individual cDNA molecules carried attached unique molecular identifiers. TCRdb re-called the 5' RACE reads with MiXCR, one entry per CDR3 protein. The data hold approximately 49,000 distinct CDR3 sequences, with approximately 12% observed a single time. This clonotype was recorded at least ten times. The antigen is not known. The CDR3 length is 14 residues. J gave up 2 bases and V 4 bases, and 3 bases lay outside the gene matches. The V call is TRBV12-3 or TRBV12-4, the J call TRBJ1-2; the match to TRBD1 covers 8 bases. Source material: whole blood. This clonotype originated in an adult who was a healthcare worker with PCR-confirmed SARS-CoV-2 infection or an uninfected control (not recorded which). DNA of the CDR3: TGTGCCAGCAGTTACCGACAGGGGAACTATGGCTACACCTTC. Protein sequence: CASSYRQGNYGYTF.